This T cell receptor (beta chain) appears in the sequencing data of a study of T cells of healthy individuals. This clonotype turned up a few times. TCRdb re-derived calls from the 5' RACE reads in MiXCR, one entry per CDR3 protein. Here the sample spans about 96,000 distinct CDR3 sequences, roughly 18% being singletons. The TCR originated in a human donor in good health.

CDR3 sequence reads: CASRPLTSGGRNEQFF. The CDR3 bases are TGTGCCAGCAGGCCCCTGACTAGCGGGGGCCGGAATGAGCAGTTCTTC. The chain couples TRBV6-6 to TRBJ2-1; 12 bases line up with TRBD2. The ends lost 6 bases at V and 7 bases at J; junction bases unmatched: 10. The length of the CDR3 is 16 residues. Per germline, CDR1 MNHNY and CDR2 SVGAGI (reference sequence).